The entry that follows covers one TCR beta chain sequence. CDR3 length: 17 amino acids. Losses at the gene ends were 6 bases for V and 0 bases for J; bases not matched to a gene: 11. Germline V CDR1 and CDR2: SQVTM, ANQGSEA. This specimen belongs to a study of shared clonotypes between healthy human individuals. The protocol was immunoSEQ multiplex PCR, while the TCRdb copy is restricted to in-frame clones and leaves out a portion. The sample has 2 million to 2.5 million clones, roughly 92% seen once. The chain has TRBV29-1 and TRBJ1-4; 9 bases map to TRBD1. The sample consisted of naive CD4+ T cells from PBMCs. Indicated subset: CD45RA+ positively selected. This clonotype originated in a young man in good health. Some clones in this sample may be carry-over from other donors' samples. This CDR3 reads CSVVKWGQGPTNEKLFF. DNA for the CDR3: TGCAGCGTCGTGAAGTGGGGACAGGGTCCAACTAATGAAAAACTGTTTTTT.